Listed here are 32 T cell receptor beta chains from one sample, sequenced in a study of blood T cells in healthy people across ages. Primers used in a second PCR of about 7 to 11 cycles were a sample-barcoded 5' primer and a J-beta primer mix. TCRdb reanalysed the 5' RACE reads using MiXCR and keeps one entry per CDR3 protein. The table includes 780,000 or so distinct CDR3 sequences, 50% to 65% detected once. The specimen sequenced was blood. These receptors came from an elderly man in good health.

This clonotype occurred a few times. The gene calls are TRBV7-2 and TRBJ2-7, with D perhaps given as TRBD1 or TRBD2 (5 bases each). This CDR3 has 16 amino acids. Germline-derived CDR1 and CDR2 are SGHTA and FQGNSA. V lost 1 base and J 3 bases, leaving 16 bases between the germline ends. CDR3 amino acids: CASSLDSATRGYEQYF. In DNA form, the CDR3 reads TGTGCCAGCAGCTTAGATAGCGCCACAAGGGGCTACGAGCAGTACTTC.

The chain employs TRBV7-8 and TRBJ2-3; 15 bases match TRBD2. Germline V gives CDR1 SGHVS, CDR2 FQNEAQ. Trimming at V came to 8 bases and at J to 1 base, leaving 7 bases not matched to a gene. The CDR3 has 17 residues. The CDR3 is CASLPGLAGGRTDTQYF. CDR3 nucleotides: TGTGCCAGCCTCCCGGGACTAGCGGGAGGCCGCACAGATACGCAGTATTTT.

V usage is TRBV12-5 and J usage is TRBJ1-1; D is ambiguous. This CDR3 is 15 amino acids long. Trimming removed 1 base at V and 5 bases at J, with 14 bases between. Germline V gives CDR1 LGHNT, CDR2 FRNRAP. The CDR3 region is CASGLDGQRPTEAFF. Here the CDR3 DNA reads TGTGCTAGTGGTTTGGACGGCCAGAGACCAACTGAAGCTTTCTTT.

The chain combines TRBV3-1 with TRBJ2-5; 12 bases are a match to TRBD2. J was trimmed by 1 base and V by 6 bases; bases with no gene match: 3. CDR1 and CDR2 from the germline V gene are LGHDT and YNNKEL (reference sequence). The CDR3 extends over 15 amino acids. CDR3 coding DNA: TGTGCCAGCAGGGGGGGACTAGCGGGCCAAGAGACCCAGTACTTC. Residues: CASRGGLAGQETQYF.

The rearrangement uses TRBV11-2 and TRBJ2-6; perhaps D is TRBD1 or TRBD2 (5 bases each). Germline CDR1 is SGHAT and CDR2 is FQNNGV. The length of the CDR3 is 18 residues. Trimming removed 3 bases at V and 0 bases at J, with 15 bases between. The CDR3 DNA is TGTGCCAGCAGCTTCTTCATTGCAGGGAGCTCTGGGGCCAACGTCCTGACTTTC. It specifies CASSFFIAGSSGANVLTF. The full variable domain, with the rest looked up from reference TRBV11-2 and TRBJ2-6, is EAGVAQSPRYKIIEKRQSVAFWCNPISGHATLYWYQQILGQGPKLLIQFQNNGVVDDSQLPKDRFSAERLKGVDSTLKIQPAKLEDSAVYLCASSFFIAGSSGANVLTFGAGSRLTVL.

On this clonotype: Relative to the germline gene, one junction end is altered; a read error may explain this. The chain combines TRBV25-1 with TRBJ2-7; no firm D call. The CDR3 is 13 residues long. Germline CDR1 is MGHDK and CDR2 is SYGVNS. DNA of the CDR3: TGTGCCAGCAGTGACATGTCTTCTTACGGGCAGTACTTC. This encodes CASSDMSSYGQYF.

This clonotype was counted once. CDR3 nucleotide sequence: TGTGCCAGCAGTCCCCTAGCGGGAGCGACCGGGGAGCTGTTTTTT. Its protein is CASSPLAGATGELFF. The chain recombines TRBV6-1 with TRBJ2-2; the match to TRBD2 covers 10 bases. The CDR3 contains 15 residues. The V segment lost 5 bases and the J segment 5 bases; nucleotides outside the gene matches: 5. CDR1 MNHNS and CDR2 SASEGT come from the germline V gene.

The chain employs TRBV3-1 and TRBJ1-2; the match to TRBD1 covers 10 bases. From germline, CDR1 is LGHDT and CDR2 YNNKEL (reference sequence). The CDR3 runs to 17 residues. V shed 1 base and J 4 bases; nucleotides not matched to a gene: 9. CDR3: CASSQVGQGSYSYGYTF. CDR3 coding DNA: TGTGCCAGCAGCCAAGTGGGACAGGGGTCTTACTCCTATGGCTACACCTTC.

Of note for this clonotype: Relative to the germline gene, one junction end is altered; a read error may explain this. The rearrangement uses TRBV20-1 and TRBJ2-5, with a tentative D call TRBD1 (5 bases). The germline gives CDR1 DFQATT, CDR2 SNEGSKA (reference sequence). The CDR3 is made up of 13 amino acids. As DNA, the CDR3 is TGCTGTGCTATAGACAGTAACCAAGAGACCCAGTACTTC. Its translation: CCAIDSNQETQYF.

This chain connects TRBV6-5 to TRBJ1-4; 7 nucleotides agree with TRBD1. The DNA end is a closer match to TRBJ2-2, so the J assignment may be wrong. The CDR3 is 15 amino acids. The germline gives CDR1 MNHEY, CDR2 SVGAGI. CDR3 in DNA: TGTGCCAGCAGTTACACAGGGGATCAGACCAGGGAGCTGTTTTTT. Translating it yields CASSYTGDQTRELFF.

The chain recombines TRBV29-1 with TRBJ1-5; D is unclear. The CDR3 extends over 12 amino acids. CDR1 SQVTM and CDR2 ANQGSEA come from the germline V gene. V was cut by 4 bases and J by 3 bases, with 7 bases left in between. The CDR3 spells CSVGWLNQPQHF. CDR3 nucleotide sequence: TGCAGCGTTGGGTGGCTCAATCAGCCCCAGCATTTT. Using reference TRBV29-1 and TRBJ1-5 for the parts outside the CDR3, the full variable domain is SAVISQKPSRDICQRGTSLTIQCQVDSQVTMMFWYRQQPGQSLTLIATANQGSEATYESGFVIDKFPISRPNLTFSTLTVSNMSPEDSSIYLCSVGWLNQPQHFGDGTRLSIL.

J is TRBJ1-1 and V is TRBV5-1; D gene unclear. V was pared by 0 bases and J by 1 base, with 22 bases between. There are 19 residues in the CDR3. Germline values: CDR1 SGHRS, CDR2 YFSETQ. DNA for the CDR3: TGCGCCAGCAGCTTGGTCCCTGGGTCGGCCGGCAGGCCGAACACTGAAGCTTTCTTT. Translated, it gives CASSLVPGSAGRPNTEAFF.

V and J are TRBV20-1 and TRBJ2-1; D call uncertain. CDR1 DFQATT and CDR2 SNEGSKA come from the germline V gene (reference sequence). The CDR3 covers 12 residues. V shed 4 bases and J shed 6 bases, with 10 bases lying between them. For the CDR3, the DNA is TGCAGTGCTATAGTCCCAGGCAATGAGCAGTTCTTC. The encoded protein is CSAIVPGNEQFF.

This rearrangement joins TRBV6-1 to TRBJ1-4; D is unclear. V lost 4 bases and J 4 bases, leaving 13 bases between the germline ends. CDR1 and CDR2 from the germline V gene are MNHNS and SASEGT. There are 15 residues in the CDR3. The CDR3, as DNA: TGTGCCAGCAGTGGCGTAGAGCTGAGTAATGAAAAACTGTTTTTT. Amino acids: CASSGVELSNEKLFF.

The chain carries TRBV20-1 and TRBJ2-2; possibly TRBD2 for D (5 bases). Germline V gives CDR1 DFQATT, CDR2 SNEGSKA (reference sequence). The CDR3 runs 14 residues. Between the trimmed V and J ends, which lost 3 bases and 2 bases, there was a span of 10 bases. The CDR3 protein is CSASSVLNTGELFF. DNA for the CDR3: TGCAGTGCTAGTAGCGTTCTCAACACCGGGGAGCTGTTTTTT.

CDR3 sequence reads: CATSDLKLANVETQYF. The DNA of the CDR3 is TGTGCCACCAGTGATTTGAAGCTAGCGAACGTAGAGACCCAGTACTTC. The chain links TRBV24-1 to TRBJ2-5; TRBD2 is a possible D gene (6 bases). Trimming shortened V by 0 bases and J by 4 bases, and 14 bases separated the two germline ends. The CDR3 is made up of 16 amino acids. Per the germline V gene, CDR1 is KGHDR and CDR2 is SFDVKD.

This clonotype was seen a handful of times. J is TRBJ2-2 and V is TRBV29-1, with D perhaps matching TRBD1 (5 bases). The CDR3 sequence is 14 residues long. The germline CDR1 and CDR2 sequences are SQVTM and ANQGSEA. V was trimmed by 2 bases and J by 7 bases, leaving 14 bases between them. The CDR3 here is CSVEQGSSSGELFF. The CDR3 coding sequence is TGCAGCGTTGAACAGGGCAGTTCGAGCGGGGAGCTGTTTTTT.

The genes are TRBV10-3 and TRBJ1-5, with D perhaps matching TRBD1 (6 bases). Germline V CDR1 and CDR2: ENHRY, SYGVKD. The CDR3 is 14 amino acids. Deletions cut 6 bases from V and 3 bases from J, with 12 bases between. CDR3 DNA: TGTGCCATCAGCGAACAGGGTTTCAATCAGCCCCAGCATTTT. Protein sequence: CAISEQGFNQPQHF.

A few counts support this clonotype. The rearrangement links TRBV27 to TRBJ1-2; the D gene is possibly TRBD1 (5 bases). The CDR3 spans 15 residues. V was shortened by 8 bases and J by 0 bases, with 16 bases between the two germline ends. Per the germline V gene, CDR1 is MNHEY and CDR2 is SMNVEV (reference sequence). Here the CDR3 DNA reads TGTGCCAGCGGGTCTACAGGTTTCTCTAACTATGGCTACACCTTC. Translation gives CASGSTGFSNYGYTF.

The chain is built from TRBV27 and TRBJ2-5, with 8 bases identical to TRBD1. The CDR3 consists of 19 residues. V dropped 4 bases and J dropped 0; count of bases not matched to a gene: 16. Germline CDR1 MNHEY, CDR2 SMNVEV (reference sequence). Here the CDR3 DNA reads TGTGCCAGCAGTTCAAACCAACCGGGACAGGACAGGTACCAAGAGACCCAGTACTTC. This translates into CASSSNQPGQDRYQETQYF.

The chain links TRBV24-1 to TRBJ2-7, with D hard to call. The germline gives CDR1 KGHDR, CDR2 SFDVKD. The CDR3 contains 12 residues. V gave up 3 bases and J gave up 9 bases, with 11 bases separating them. In nucleotides, the CDR3 is TGTGCCACCAGTGATGCGCGCTCGATGCAGTACTTC. Translating it yields CATSDARSMQYF.

J is TRBJ2-1 and V is TRBV19; D could derive from TRBD1 or TRBD2 (5 bases each). The germline CDR1 and CDR2 sequences are LNHDA and SQIVND (reference sequence). V dropped 10 bases and J dropped 6 bases, with 19 bases sitting between them. CDR3 length: 14 amino acids. The CDR3 sequence: CATLGGVGSNEQFF. CDR3 sequence (DNA): TGTGCCACCCTTGGGGGAGTCGGAAGCAATGAGCAGTTCTTC.

The chain couples TRBV20-1 to TRBJ2-7; D is perhaps TRBD2 (6 bases). The CDR3 has 12 residues. Germline-derived CDR1 and CDR2 are DFQATT and SNEGSKA (reference sequence). V was clipped by 6 bases and J by 5 bases, with 14 bases between them. The CDR3 DNA reads as TGCAGTGCCGGGTCCGGGAGTCACGAGCAGTACTTC. The encoded protein is CSAGSGSHEQYF.

The chain employs TRBV27 and TRBJ2-3; D may match TRBD1 or TRBD2 (5 bases each). The CDR3 is 14 amino acids. Trimming took 2 bases from V and 2 from J, leaving 8 bases between them. The V gene's germline CDR1 is MNHEY and CDR2 SMNVEV (reference sequence). The CDR3 loop is CASSLEGITDTQYF. CDR3 nucleotide sequence: TGTGCCAGCAGTTTAGAGGGGATCACAGATACGCAGTATTTT.

The count of this clonotype is one. The genes are TRBV29-1 and TRBJ1-2, with D perhaps matching TRBD1 (6 bases). Trimming pared 3 bases from V and 7 bases from J, leaving 18 bases between. Germline loops: CDR1 SQVTM, CDR2 ANQGSEA. The CDR3 extends over 14 amino acids. The CDR3 DNA sequence: TGCAGCGTTGATGTTATGGGACAAAGAGGTGGCTACACCTTC. Translation: CSVDVMGQRGGYTF.

The V and J genes are TRBV24-1 and TRBJ1-2; D perhaps matches TRBD1 (6 bases). V lost 3 bases and J 4 bases, leaving 17 bases between the germline ends. Germline V lookup: CDR1 KGHDR, CDR2 SFDVKD. CDR3 length: 16 residues. CDR3 region: CATSDANRDISYGYTF. In nucleotides, the CDR3 is TGTGCCACCAGTGATGCAAACCGGGACATATCCTATGGCTACACCTTC.

The CDR3 DNA is TGTGCCAGCAGCCGTGGGACAGGGAATAACTATGGCTACACCTTC. Protein: CASSRGTGNNYGYTF. J is TRBJ1-2 and V is TRBV3-1; TRBD1 matches 9 bases. CDR3 length: 15 amino acids. V lost 4 bases, J lost 1 base, and 4 bases stayed unmatched. Germline V CDR1 and CDR2: LGHDT, YNNKEL (reference sequence).

This clonotype was seen only once. This chain connects TRBV20-1 to TRBJ1-5; D is unresolved. V was shortened by 0 bases and J by 3 bases, with 9 bases between the two germline ends. Germline V CDR1 and CDR2: DFQATT, SNEGSKA (reference sequence). The CDR3 totals 14 residues. Here the CDR3 DNA reads TGCAGTGCTAGAGATTTAGGGAACAATCAGCCCCAGCATTTT. Translation gives CSARDLGNNQPQHF.

The rearrangement links TRBV30 to TRBJ2-7; TRBD2 matches 7 bases. This CDR3 is 13 amino acids long. Germline assignment: CDR1 GTSNPN and CDR2 SVGIG (reference sequence). Losses at the gene ends were 5 bases for V and 4 bases for J; bases not matched to a gene: 8. CDR3 sequence (DNA): TGTGCCTGGGGCCGGGACTATGTGTACGAGCAGTACTTC. The encoded protein is CAWGRDYVYEQYF.

V and J are TRBV29-1 and TRBJ2-1, with 10 bases aligning to TRBD2. Per germline, CDR1 SQVTM and CDR2 ANQGSEA. The CDR3 sequence is 13 residues long. V gave up 7 bases and J gave up 4 bases; unmatched junction bases: 4. The CDR3: CSASGRAYNEQFF. As DNA, the CDR3 is TGCAGCGCCAGCGGGAGGGCTTACAATGAGCAGTTCTTC.

In this sample, this clonotype turned up a few times. The chain uses TRBV20-1 and TRBJ1-1, with no clear D. Per the germline V gene, CDR1 is DFQATT and CDR2 is SNEGSKA (reference sequence). The CDR3 extends over 15 amino acids. The germline V and J ends were trimmed by 3 bases and 1 base, with 15 bases remaining between them. This CDR3 is CSARVPGMPNTEAFF. The CDR3 coding sequence is TGCAGTGCTAGGGTACCCGGGATGCCGAACACTGAAGCTTTCTTT.

The J gene is TRBJ2-1, the V gene TRBV27, with D possibly being TRBD2 (5 bases). The germline V gene has CDR1 MNHEY and CDR2 SMNVEV (reference sequence). V was shortened by 2 bases and J by 6 bases, with 17 bases between the two germline ends. The CDR3 extends over 16 amino acids. CDR3: CASSLNRGLGGNEQFF. Written as DNA, the CDR3 is TGTGCCAGCAGTTTAAATCGGGGTCTCGGAGGCAATGAGCAGTTCTTC.